This T cell receptor (beta chain) originates from a study of shared clonotypes between healthy human individuals. Overall study context: Donors were two women and a few men aged 18 to 49. Donors had three CD4 naive, three CD4 memory, two CD8 naive and one CD8 memory plate apiece. General observations from the study: The four-donor shared clonotypes exceeded non-shared clonotypes in generation probability, with non-shared ones scoring lower.

Details on this clone: The antigen remains undetermined.

Measured with immunoSEQ multiplex PCR; TCRdb has only the in-frame clones, and not every one. The sample records around 700,000 clones, more than 70% being singletons. CDR3 length equals 15 residues. V was shortened by 3 bases and J by 0 bases, with 9 bases between the two germline ends. Germline V gives CDR1 MDHEN, CDR2 SYDVKM. J is TRBJ1-5 and V is TRBV28; no clear D gene. The sample consisted of memory CD4+ T cells sorted from blood. Subset described: CD45RA-negative fraction. This receptor was identified in a woman between 25 and 40 years old in good health. CDR3 residues: CASSFLGNSNQPQHF. The CDR3 DNA sequence: TGTGCCAGCAGTTTCCTGGGCAATAGCAATCAGCCCCAGCATTTT.